The 8 T cell receptor beta chains below come from one sample, sequenced in a study of blood T cells in healthy people across ages. Sample-barcoded 5' priming and a J-beta primer mix drove a second PCR of roughly 6 to 12 cycles. TCRdb itself ran the 5' RACE reads through MiXCR, one entry per CDR3 protein. The data show 700,000 to 900,000 distinct CDR3 sequences, roughly 25% seen once. In addition, the sample was reused for a study of T cells of mothers and their children.

The specimen was blood. These receptors originate from a boy younger than 18 in good health.

The chain has TRBV14 and TRBJ2-7; 8 nucleotides align to TRBD2. The germline CDR1 and CDR2 sequences are SGHDN and FVKESK. CDR3 length equals 16 residues. Trimming cost V 2 bases and J 0 bases; bases outside gene matches: 6. The CDR3 spells CASSQSSSGGSYEQYF. The CDR3, as DNA: TGTGCCAGCAGCCAATCTTCGAGCGGGGGCTCCTACGAGCAGTACTTC.

This clonotype showed up just a few times. The V and J genes are TRBV20-1 and TRBJ2-7; D is perhaps TRBD2 (6 bases). There are 16 residues in the CDR3. Per germline, CDR1 DFQATT and CDR2 SNEGSKA (reference sequence). The V gene lost 1 base and the J gene lost 5 bases, with 21 bases spanning the gap. The CDR3 spells CSARGPRDSRFNEQYF. The CDR3 DNA sequence: TGCAGTGCTAGAGGTCCCCGGGACTCCCGTTTCAACGAGCAGTACTTC.

This clonotype occurred a few times. The chain has TRBV7-2 and TRBJ2-5; maybe TRBD2 (5 bases). CDR1 and CDR2 (germline): SGHTA, FQGNSA. V dropped 2 bases and J dropped 5 bases, with 15 bases sitting between them. The CDR3 loop spans 15 amino acids. CDR3 sequence reads: CASSLMASRLETQYF. The CDR3 nucleotides read TGTGCCAGCAGCTTAATGGCTAGCAGGCTGGAGACCCAGTACTTC.

The chain has TRBV7-2 and TRBJ2-3; possibly TRBD2 for D (5 bases). Trimming shortened V by 1 base and J by 5 bases, and 13 bases separated the two germline ends. Germline CDR1 SGHTA, CDR2 FQGNSA. The CDR3 has 15 residues. CDR3 coding DNA: TGTGCCAGCAGCTTAGTCCCAGCCGAGGGAGATACGCAGTATTTT. Translated, it gives CASSLVPAEGDTQYF.

This chain joins TRBV6-6 and TRBJ2-5, with D perhaps matching TRBD2 (6 bases). V shed 2 bases and J shed 10 bases, with 8 bases lying between them. The CDR3 loop spans 11 amino acids. Germline V gives CDR1 MNHNY, CDR2 SVGAGI (reference sequence). The CDR3 sequence: CASSYEGLQYF. CDR3 sequence (DNA): TGTGCCAGCAGTTACGAGGGACTCCAGTACTTC.

This clonotype was picked up a small number of times. V usage is TRBV27 and J usage is TRBJ1-3; D is ambiguous. The CDR3 is 14 amino acids. Per germline, CDR1 MNHEY and CDR2 SMNVEV (reference sequence). Trimming stripped 3 bases from V and 0 bases from J, with 6 bases between. The CDR3 DNA reads as TGTGCCAGCAGTTTGTGGCCCTCTGGAAACACCATATATTTT. Residues: CASSLWPSGNTIYF.

This clonotype was recorded many times. The rearrangement joins TRBV9 to TRBJ2-5; D is perhaps TRBD2 (6 bases). The better agreement between TRBJ2-1 and the DNA end casts doubt on the J call. Per germline, CDR1 SGDLS and CDR2 YYNGEE. The CDR3 extends over 13 amino acids. This chain's CDR3 is CASSVGRVGEQFF. The CDR3 bases are TGTGCCAGCAGCGTAGGGAGGGTCGGTGAGCAGTTCTTC.

A few counts support this clonotype. V gene TRBV18 combines with J gene TRBJ1-1; perhaps TRBD1 as D (5 bases). V lost 0 bases to trimming and J lost 4 bases, with 18 bases between them. The CDR3 length is 17 residues. Germline CDR1 reads KGHSH; CDR2 reads LQKENI. The CDR3 DNA sequence: TGTGCCAGCTCACCACCGGGCAGGGAGGGAGGAGGCACTGAAGCTTTCTTT. This gives the protein CASSPPGREGGGTEAFF.